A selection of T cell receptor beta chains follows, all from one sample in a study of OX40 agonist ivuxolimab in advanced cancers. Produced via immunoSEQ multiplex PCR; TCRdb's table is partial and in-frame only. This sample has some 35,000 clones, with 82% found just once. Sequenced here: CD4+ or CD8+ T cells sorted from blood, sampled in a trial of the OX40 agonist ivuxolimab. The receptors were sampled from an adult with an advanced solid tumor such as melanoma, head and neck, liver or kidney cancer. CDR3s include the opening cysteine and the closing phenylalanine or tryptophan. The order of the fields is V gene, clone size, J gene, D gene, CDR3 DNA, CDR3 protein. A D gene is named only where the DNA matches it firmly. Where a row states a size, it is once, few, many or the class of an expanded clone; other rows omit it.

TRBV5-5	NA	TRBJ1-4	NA	TGTGCCAGCAGCTCAGCAGGGACCACTAATGAAAAACTGTTTTTT	CASSSAGTTNEKLFF
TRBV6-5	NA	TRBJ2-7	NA	TGTGCCAGCAGTTACGGGACTGCAGAATACGAGCAGTACTTC	CASSYGTAEYEQYF
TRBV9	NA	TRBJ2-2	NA	TGTGCCAGCAGCGTAGGTGTCACCGGGGAGCTGTTTTTT	CASSVGVTGELFF
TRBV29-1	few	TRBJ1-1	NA	TGCAGCGTTGAAAGGTCGAGGAGCACTGAAGCTTTCTTT	CSVERSRSTEAFF
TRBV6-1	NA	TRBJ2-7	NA	TGTGCCAGCAGTTACGACCAGCAGTACTTC	CASSYDQQYF
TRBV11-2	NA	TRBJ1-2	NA	TGTGCCAGCAGCTTTATTCCGGCCTATGGCTACACCTTC	CASSFIPAYGYTF
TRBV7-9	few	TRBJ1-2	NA	TGTGCCAGCAGCGCTTTTCCTGGGGACTATGGCTACACCTTC	CASSAFPGDYGYTF
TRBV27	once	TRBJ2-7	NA	TGTGCCAGCAGTTACAGGCGTTCCTACGAGCAGTACTTC	CASSYRRSYEQYF
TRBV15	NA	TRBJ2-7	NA	TGTGCCACCAGCACCGTCTCCGGTCGGTCCTACGAGCAGTACTTC	CATSTVSGRSYEQYF
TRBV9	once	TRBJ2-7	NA	TGTGCCAGCAGCGTTGGGCACTCCTACGAGCAGTACTTC	CASSVGHSYEQYF
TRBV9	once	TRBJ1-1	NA	TGTGCCAGCAGCGTGGAGGTCGTGAACACTGAAGCTTTCTTT	CASSVEVVNTEAFF
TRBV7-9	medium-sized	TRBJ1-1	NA	TGTGCCAGCACCGAACTACAAGGCTTGAACACTGAAGCTTTCTTT	CASTELQGLNTEAFF
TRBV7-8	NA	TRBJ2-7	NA	TGTGCCAGCAGCTTAGTCGGCAGTCCCCACGAGCAGTACTTC	CASSLVGSPHEQYF
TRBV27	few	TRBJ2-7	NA	TGTGCCAGCAGTCCCATACAGGGTCCCCCCTACGAGCAGTACTTC	CASSPIQGPPYEQYF
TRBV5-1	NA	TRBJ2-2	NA	TGCGCCAGCAGCTTGGCCCTTGGGGGGCCCGGGGAGCTGTTTTTT	CASSLALGGPGELFF
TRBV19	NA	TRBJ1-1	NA	TGTGCCAGTTCCCCCATTATGAACACTGAAGCTTTCTTT	CASSPIMNTEAFF
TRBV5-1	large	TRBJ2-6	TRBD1	TGCGCCAGCAGCCTGGGCCCCGGGACAGGGGGCGCTGGGGCCAACGTCCTGACTTTC	CASSLGPGTGGAGANVLTF
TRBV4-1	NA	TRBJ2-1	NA	TGCGCCAGCAGCCAAGTGGGTGCAATTGAGCAGTTCTTC	CASSQVGAIEQFF
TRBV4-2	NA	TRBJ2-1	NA	TGTGCCAGCAGCCAAGAAGGAGTAAACAATGAGCAGTTCTTC	CASSQEGVNNEQFF
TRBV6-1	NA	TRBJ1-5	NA	TGTGCCAGCAGTACAGGGTCGTATCAGCCCCAGCATTTT	CASSTGSYQPQHF
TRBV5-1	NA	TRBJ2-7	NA	TGCGCCAGCAGCTTTGGGGGGATCGCCTACGAGCAGTACTTC	CASSFGGIAYEQYF
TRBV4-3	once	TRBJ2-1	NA	TGCGCCAGCAGCCAGAGTGTGGGCAGGTGGACCACCTCCTACAATGAGCAGTTCTTC	CASSQSVGRWTTSYNEQFF
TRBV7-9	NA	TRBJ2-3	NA	TGTGCCAGCAGCCCCTCGGCAGATACGCAGTATTTT	CASSPSADTQYF
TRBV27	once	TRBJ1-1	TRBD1	TGTGCCAGCAGTGCCGGGACAGGTAACACTGAAGCTTTCTTT	CASSAGTGNTEAFF
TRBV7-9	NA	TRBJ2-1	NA	TGTGCCAGCAGCCAAGATACCAGCGGCCCATACAATGAGCAGTTCTTC	CASSQDTSGPYNEQFF
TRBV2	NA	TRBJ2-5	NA	TGTGCCAGCAGTGAAGATGTCTCCCTACCAAAGGGGACCCAGTACTTC	CASSEDVSLPKGTQYF
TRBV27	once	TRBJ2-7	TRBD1	TGTGCCAGCAGCGCGGGGACAGGGACCTACGAGCAGTACTTC	CASSAGTGTYEQYF
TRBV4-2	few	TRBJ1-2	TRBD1	TGTGCCAGCAGCCAAGGAGGGGGCTTAGTTGAGGGCCAACCTCGCTATGGCTACACCTTC	CASSQGGGLVEGQPRYGYTF
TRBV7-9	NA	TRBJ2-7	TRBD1	TGTGCCAGCAGCTCCGGGACAGGGAGCTCCTACGAGCAGTACTTC	CASSSGTGSSYEQYF
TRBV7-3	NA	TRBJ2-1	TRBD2	TGTGCCAGCAGCTTATACGGGCGGGAGGGCCAGGTTGAGCAGTTCTTC	CASSLYGREGQVEQFF
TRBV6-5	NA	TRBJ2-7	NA	TGTGCCAGCTACGAAGTTGCCTACGAGCAGTACTTC	CASYEVAYEQYF
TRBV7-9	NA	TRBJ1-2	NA	TGTGCCAGCAGCCCTCCTTTCGAGCAGATCTATGGCTACACCTTC	CASSPPFEQIYGYTF
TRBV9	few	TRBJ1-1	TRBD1	TGTGCCAGCGGAGAATGGACAGGGGCCCGCATGAACACTGAAGCTTTCTTT	CASGEWTGARMNTEAFF
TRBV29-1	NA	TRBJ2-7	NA	TGCAGCGTTGAAGATCGGGGCCCCCACTCCTACGAGCAGTACTTC	CSVEDRGPHSYEQYF
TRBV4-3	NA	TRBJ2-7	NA	TGCGCTAGCAGCCAAGTCCCTCAGAGCTCCTACGAGCAGTACTTC	CASSQVPQSSYEQYF
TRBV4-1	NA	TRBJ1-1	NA	TGCGCCAGCAGCCCCCAGAGGGAGCGGGAAGCTTTCTTT	CASSPQREREAFF
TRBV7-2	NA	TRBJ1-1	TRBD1	TGTGCCAGCAGACGCGACCGACAGGGACTAAAAAATGAAGCTTTCTTT	CASRRDRQGLKNEAFF
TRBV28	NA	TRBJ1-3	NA	TGTGCCACCAGGATACGGGCAGGTACAAGTTTTGGAAACACCATATATTTT	CATRIRAGTSFGNTIYF
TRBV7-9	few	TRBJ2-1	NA	TGTGCCAGCAGCTCCGACGGGGCAGGGTGGTGGGATGAGCAGTTCTTC	CASSSDGAGWWDEQFF
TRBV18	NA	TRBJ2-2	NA	TGTGCCAGCTCACCATTCGAGTCGAGGAACACCGGGGAGCTGTTTTTT	CASSPFESRNTGELFF
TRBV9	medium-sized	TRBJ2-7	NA	TGTGCCAGCAGCGTAGGATGGGGGGATTACGAGCAGTACTTC	CASSVGWGDYEQYF
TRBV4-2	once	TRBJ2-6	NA	TGTGCCAGCAGCCAAGACAGCTCTGGGGCCAACGTCCTGACTTTC	CASSQDSSGANVLTF
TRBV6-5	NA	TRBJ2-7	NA	TGTGCCAGCAGTTACTCATCGGGGAAGGGCGAGCAGTACTTC	CASSYSSGKGEQYF
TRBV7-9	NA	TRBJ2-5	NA	TGTGCCAGCAGCTCCCGGCTTGGGGAGACCCAGTACTTC	CASSSRLGETQYF
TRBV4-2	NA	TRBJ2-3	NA	TGTGCCAGCAGCCCCGAGGGGGGCACAGATACGCAGTATTTT	CASSPEGGTDTQYF
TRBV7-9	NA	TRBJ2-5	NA	TGTGCCAGCAGCTTAAACACACTGGGCCAAGAGACCCAGTACTTC	CASSLNTLGQETQYF